The rows below give T cell receptor beta chains drawn from one sample of a study of blood T cell repertoires in COVID-19. Repertoires were generated with immunoSEQ multiplex PCR, while TCRdb's copy carries only in-frame clones and drops some. The sample consists of roughly 110,000 clones, 75% to 90% of them appearing once. The sample consisted of peripheral blood. These TCRs come from a woman aged 60 to 75 with COVID-19, enrolled during active disease. CDR3s include the opening cysteine and the closing phenylalanine or tryptophan. The D gene is left open where the match is weak. Clone size is not always given. Where it is, it says once, few, many or a class for expanded clones.

. TRBJ2-5 TRBV6-5 . CASSYGGGDSETQYF TGTGCCAGCAGTTACGGGGGGGGCGATTCGGAGACCCAGTACTTC
TRBD1 TRBJ1-1 TRBV2 . CASRQTGGWTEAFF TGTGCCAGCAGACAAACAGGGGGGTGGACTGAAGCTTTCTTT
TRBD1 TRBJ2-1 TRBV18 . CASSPPDPAGQGIPSYNEQFF TGTGCCAGCTCACCACCGGACCCAGCTGGACAGGGCATTCCTTCCTACAATGAGCAGTTCTTC
. TRBJ1-2 TRBV4-2 once CASSQGLWENYGYTF TGTGCCAGCAGCCAAGGGCTATGGGAGAACTATGGCTACACCTTC
. TRBJ1-3 TRBV7-8 few CASSLVSSDSRNTIYF TGTGCCAGCAGCTTAGTTTCTTCGGACAGTAGAAACACCATATATTTT
. TRBJ1-1 TRBV5-6 . CASSLRGAGTEAFF TGTGCCAGCAGCTTGCGGGGGGCTGGCACTGAAGCTTTCTTT
TRBD2 TRBJ2-1 TRBV7-3 . CASSLLAGAYNEQFF TGTGCCAGCAGCTTACTAGCGGGGGCATACAATGAGCAGTTCTTC
. TRBJ1-5 TRBV12-3/TRBV12-4 . CASSLYSNQPQHF TGTGCCAGCAGTCTGTATAGCAATCAGCCCCAGCATTTT
. TRBJ1-2 TRBV19 . CASSATGTRAGYTF TGTGCCAGTAGTGCTACCGGGACAAGGGCTGGCTACACCTTC
TRBD1 TRBJ1-3 TRBV30 . CAWASGTGGDGNTIYF TGTGCCTGGGCCTCCGGGACAGGGGGCGACGGAAACACCATATATTTT